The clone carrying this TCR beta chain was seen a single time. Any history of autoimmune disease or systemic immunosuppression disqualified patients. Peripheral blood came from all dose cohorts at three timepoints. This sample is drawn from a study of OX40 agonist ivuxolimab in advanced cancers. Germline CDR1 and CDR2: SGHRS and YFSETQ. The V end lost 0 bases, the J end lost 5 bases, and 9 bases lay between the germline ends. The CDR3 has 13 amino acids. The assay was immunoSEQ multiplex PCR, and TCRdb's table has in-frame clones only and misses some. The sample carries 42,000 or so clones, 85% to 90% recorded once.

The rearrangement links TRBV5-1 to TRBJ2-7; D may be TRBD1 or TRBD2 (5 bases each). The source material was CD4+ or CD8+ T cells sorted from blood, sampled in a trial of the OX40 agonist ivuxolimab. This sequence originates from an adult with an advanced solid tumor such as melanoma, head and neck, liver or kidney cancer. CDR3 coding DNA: TGCGCCAGCAGCTTGGTGTTGGGGGACGAGCAGTACTTC. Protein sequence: CASSLVLGDEQYF.